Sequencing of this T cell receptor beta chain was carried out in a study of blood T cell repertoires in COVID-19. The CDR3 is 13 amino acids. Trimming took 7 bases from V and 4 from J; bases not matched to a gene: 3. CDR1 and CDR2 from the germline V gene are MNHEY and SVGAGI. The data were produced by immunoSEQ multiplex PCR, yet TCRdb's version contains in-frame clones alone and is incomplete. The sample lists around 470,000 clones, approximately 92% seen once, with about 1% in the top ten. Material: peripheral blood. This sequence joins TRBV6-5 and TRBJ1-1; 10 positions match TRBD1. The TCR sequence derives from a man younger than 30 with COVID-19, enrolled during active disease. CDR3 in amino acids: CASTWTGGTEAFF. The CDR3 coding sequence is TGTGCCAGCACTTGGACAGGGGGCACTGAAGCTTTCTTT.